Presented here are 23 T cell receptor beta chains from one specimen sequenced in a study of beta chain features in type 1 diabetes. Points from the study as a whole: Among patients with Type 1 diabetes, TCRB CDR3s were moderately but significantly shorter in every one of the four CD4+ subsets.

Which antigens these TCRs recognize remains unknown. TCRB transcripts that were expressed got sequenced, as all of the isolated RNA had been reverse transcribed. Repertoires were generated with immunoSEQ multiplex PCR, while TCRdb's copy carries only in-frame clones and drops some. The sample gives some 280,000 clones, 14% of which show up once; approximately 0.015% is in the top ten. Specimen: naive CD4+ T cells from blood. Source of these receptors: a man between 25 and 39 years old with type 1 diabetes.

V gene TRBV15 combines with J gene TRBJ1-1, with 7 bases matching TRBD1. Trimming at V came to 0 bases and at J to 10 bases, leaving 11 bases not matched to a gene. Germline V lookup: CDR1 LNHNV, CDR2 YYDKDF (reference sequence). The CDR3 runs 15 residues. In DNA form, the CDR3 reads TGTGCCACCAGCAGAGACGACTTACAGGGGAGGAGAGCTTTCTTT. Translation gives CATSRDDLQGRRAFF.

This clone was recorded once. The V call is TRBV5-4, the J call TRBJ2-5, with TRBD2 matching 12 bases. The CDR3 sequence is 17 residues long. The germline gives CDR1 SGHNT, CDR2 YYREEE (reference sequence). V trimming: 2 bases; J trimming: 2 bases; junction bases outside the gene matches: 7. CDR3 sequence (DNA): TGTGCCAGCAGCTTTAGGCTAGCGGGAGGGGGTCAAGAGACCCAGTACTTC. This translates into CASSFRLAGGGQETQYF.

The gene calls are TRBV4-2 and TRBJ1-2; D remains unclear. V lost 6 bases and J 2 bases, leaving 13 bases between the germline ends. Germline CDR1 LGHNA, CDR2 YNFKEQ. The CDR3 extends over 14 amino acids. CDR3 bases: TGTGCCAGCAGTCGAGCTTCGGAGAACTATGGCTACACCTTC. Protein sequence: CASSRASENYGYTF.

The V gene is TRBV28, the J gene TRBJ1-4; 9 bases are a match to TRBD1. J lost 9 bases, V lost 4 bases, and 9 bases had no gene match. CDR3 size: 15 residues. Per germline, CDR1 MDHEN and CDR2 SYDVKM. The CDR3 DNA sequence: TGTGCCAGCAGTTCAACGGGACAGGGCGAACAAAAACTGTTTTTT. It is translated as CASSSTGQGEQKLFF.

This chain uses TRBV9 with TRBJ2-2, with 7 nucleotides matching TRBD2. The CDR3 runs to 15 residues. Germline CDR1 SGDLS, CDR2 YYNGEE. J gave up 4 bases and V 4 bases, and 7 bases lay outside the gene matches. CDR3 region: CASSITSVSTGELFF. In DNA, the CDR3 is TGTGCCAGCAGCATAACTAGCGTGAGCACCGGGGAGCTGTTTTTT.

The CDR3 DNA is TGCGCCAGCAAGTCAGGGGGCGCAGGCGAGCAGTACTTC. Amino acids: CASKSGGAGEQYF. The chain joins TRBV5-1 to TRBJ2-7, with TRBD1 matching over 8 bases. The CDR3 extends over 13 amino acids. After removal of 6 bases from V and 6 bases from J, the junction contained 8 bases not matched to a gene. Germline CDR1 SGHRS, CDR2 YFSETQ.

A few counts support this clone. V usage is TRBV5-1 and J usage is TRBJ1-1, with a tentative D call TRBD1 (5 bases). Germline loops: CDR1 SGHRS, CDR2 YFSETQ. CDR3 size: 14 residues. V was clipped by 4 bases and J by 1 base, with 11 bases between them. The DNA for the CDR3 is TGCGCCAGCAGCGGAGGGGCGCGGAACACTGAAGCTTTCTTT. This gives the protein CASSGGARNTEAFF.

CDR3 in amino acids: CAWSVRGNTIYF. The CDR3 DNA follows: TGTGCCTGGAGTGTCCGGGGAAACACCATATATTTT. The chain recombines TRBV30 with TRBJ1-3; D gene unclear. Germline-derived CDR1 and CDR2 are GTSNPN and SVGIG (reference sequence). V was pared by 0 bases and J by 4 bases, with 4 bases between. The CDR3 has 12 residues.

The rearrangement joins TRBV7-2 to TRBJ1-5; tentatively, D is TRBD1 (6 bases). The CDR3 length is 14 residues. From germline, CDR1 is SGHTA and CDR2 FQGNSA. Deletions cut 5 bases from V and 0 bases from J, with 8 bases between. In DNA form, the CDR3 reads TGTGCCAGCAGCCGGGACACTAGCAATCAGCCCCAGCATTTT. The encoded protein is CASSRDTSNQPQHF.

The chain links TRBV18 to TRBJ2-1, with 7 bases that match TRBD2. This CDR3 has 14 residues. Trimming took 3 bases from V and 6 from J; bases not matched to a gene: 5. The V gene's germline CDR1 is KGHSH and CDR2 LQKENI. CDR3 nucleotide sequence: TGTGCCAGCTCACCGCGGGAGCCTATCAATGAGCAGTTCTTC. Translation gives CASSPREPINEQFF.

This clone occurred a few times. The chain couples TRBV7-3 to TRBJ2-3, with 8 bases identical to TRBD1. This CDR3 is built from 18 residues. CDR1 is SGHTA, CDR2 FQGTGA, per germline. V lost 1 base to trimming and J lost 1 base; unmatched junction nucleotides: 10. CDR3 in DNA: TGTGCCAGCAGCTTAAATGTGGGACAGGTTTGGGGCACAGATACGCAGTATTTT. It yields the protein CASSLNVGQVWGTDTQYF.

The V gene is TRBV18, the J gene TRBJ2-3; TRBD1 matches at 7 bases. V shed 5 bases and J 1 base; nucleotides not matched to a gene: 6. The V gene's germline CDR1 is KGHSH and CDR2 LQKENI. The CDR3 runs 15 residues. CDR3 in DNA: TGTGCCAGCTCAGGACAGGCCCTCGGCACAGATACGCAGTATTTT. As protein: CASSGQALGTDTQYF.

Only a few counts were recorded for this clone. This chain uses TRBV4-3 with TRBJ1-3; D may be TRBD1 (6 bases). This CDR3 is 18 amino acids long. Trimming stripped 0 bases from V and 2 bases from J, with 17 bases between. CDR1 is LGHNA, CDR2 YSLEER, per germline. The CDR3 nucleotides are TGCGCCAGCAGCCAAGAGATGACAGGCACGTGGACTGGAAACACCATATATTTT. Its protein is CASSQEMTGTWTGNTIYF.

The gene calls are TRBV7-2 and TRBJ2-7; 9 nucleotides align to TRBD2. Germline values: CDR1 SGHTA, CDR2 FQGNSA. With V trimmed by 2 bases and J by 1 base, 9 bases remained unmatched. The CDR3 consists of 17 residues. Written as DNA, the CDR3 is TGTGCCAGCAGCTTACATCCTCCGCTAGCGGGATCCTACGAGCAGTACTTC. This sequence encodes CASSLHPPLAGSYEQYF.

This chain connects TRBV4-2 to TRBJ2-7; TRBD2 might be the D (6 bases). The CDR3 is 17 residues long. Germline V gene lookup returns CDR1 LGHNA and CDR2 YNFKEQ. V was trimmed by 0 bases and J by 3 bases, leaving 18 bases between them. The CDR3: CASSQEPPNVRGYEQYF. Here the CDR3 DNA reads TGTGCCAGCAGCCAAGAGCCTCCCAACGTGCGGGGCTACGAGCAGTACTTC.

Only a few counts were recorded for this clone. The genes are TRBV6-5 and TRBJ2-7, with 7 bases identical to TRBD1. CDR3 length: 15 residues. J gave up 5 bases and V 0 bases, and 7 bases lay outside the gene matches. Germline V gene sequence: CDR1 MNHEY, CDR2 SVGAGI. The CDR3 loop is CASSYSKQGSNEQYF. The DNA of the CDR3 is TGTGCCAGCAGTTACTCGAAACAGGGGTCTAACGAGCAGTACTTC.

Comments on this clone: Its ends do not fully match the called genes, so a read error is possible. The chain carries TRBV5-1 and TRBJ2-7; 9 positions match TRBD1. CDR3 length: 14 amino acids. Germline V CDR1 and CDR2: SGHRS, YFSETQ. The CDR3 nucleotides read TGCGCCAGCAGATTGGGACAGGGTCCTGACGAGCAGTACTTC. It codes for CASRLGQGPDEQYF.

V gene TRBV9 combines with J gene TRBJ2-7, with TRBD2 identical over 9 bases. The V segment lost 4 bases and the J segment 5 bases; nucleotides outside the gene matches: 13. This CDR3 contains 16 residues. Germline CDR1 and CDR2: SGDLS and YYNGEE. The CDR3 reads CASSPTAGGPRDEQYF. The CDR3, as DNA: TGTGCCAGCAGCCCCACGGCGGGAGGGCCTAGGGACGAGCAGTACTTC.

This clone occurred a few times. The CDR3: CALKPTSDTDTQYF. The CDR3 DNA follows: TGTGCCCTTAAGCCGACTAGCGACACAGATACGCAGTATTTT. V and J are TRBV10-3 and TRBJ2-3, with 8 bases aligning to TRBD2. The CDR3 totals 14 residues. Germline V gives CDR1 ENHRY, CDR2 SYGVKD. V gave up 11 bases and J gave up 2 bases; unmatched junction bases: 9.

This clone was observed a few times. The chain has TRBV5-1 and TRBJ2-2; no clear D. This CDR3 has 11 residues. Per germline, CDR1 SGHRS and CDR2 YFSETQ. The V end lost 5 bases, the J end lost 7 bases, and 6 bases lay between the germline ends. CDR3: CASRTNGELFF. CDR3 in DNA: TGCGCCAGCAGAACAAACGGGGAGCTGTTTTTT. Together with reference TRBV5-1 and TRBJ2-2, the CDR3 gives the full variable domain: KAGVTQTPRYLIKTRGQQVTLSCSPISGHRSVSWYQQTPGQGLQFLFEYFSETQRNKGNFPGRFSGRQFSNSRSEMNVSTLELGDSALYLCASRTNGELFFGEGSRLTVL.

Only a few counts were recorded for this clone. The rearrangement joins TRBV15 to TRBJ2-5; a weak D match, TRBD2 (6 bases). CDR3 size: 14 residues. V gave up 1 base and J gave up 5 bases, with 11 bases separating them. Germline CDR1 is LNHNV and CDR2 is YYDKDF (reference sequence). This chain's CDR3 is CATSRAGARETQYF. In DNA form, the CDR3 reads TGTGCCACCAGCAGAGCGGGAGCTCGGGAGACCCAGTACTTC.

The rearrangement links TRBV4-1 to TRBJ2-4, with a weak D call TRBD2 (5 bases). The CDR3 is 16 residues long. Germline V gene data show CDR1 as MGHRA and CDR2 as YSYEKL. V lost 1 base and J 0 bases, leaving 10 bases between the germline ends. As DNA, the CDR3 is TGCGCCAGCAGCCAAGTTAGCGAGATAGCCAAAAACATTCAGTACTTC. As protein: CASSQVSEIAKNIQYF.

V is TRBV19 and J is TRBJ2-2; 11 bases agree with TRBD2. This CDR3 comprises 15 residues. The J segment lost 0 bases and the V segment lost 7 bases, leaving 1 base of the junction unmatched. Germline V gene data show CDR1 as LNHDA and CDR2 as SQIVND (reference sequence). The CDR3: CASTGLAANTGELFF. The DNA for the CDR3 is TGTGCCAGTACGGGACTAGCGGCGAACACCGGGGAGCTGTTTTTT.